This T cell receptor beta chain came from a study of identifying expanded T cells in peripheral blood. Notes on the study in general: Technical replicates showed around 1.2 changed clones; roughly two weeks 15 to 20; four weeks 19.

This clone was observed a few times. Its antigen is as yet unknown. Here immunoSEQ multiplex PCR was the method, and the copy in TCRdb shows in-frame clones only, minus some. The sample shows about 110,000 clones, less than 90% of them seen only once. Sequencing used blood. The receptor comes from a person between 18 and 69 years old in good health.

The CDR3, as DNA: TGTGCCATCAGCTCAGGGCTCTATGGCTACACCTTC. It translates to CAISSGLYGYTF. The chain couples TRBV10-3 to TRBJ1-2, with D tentatively TRBD1 (5 bases). The CDR3 extends over 12 amino acids. The germline CDR1 and CDR2 sequences are ENHRY and SYGVKD. Trimming took 6 bases from V and 4 from J, leaving 9 bases between them.